This TCR beta chain was documented in a study of CD8+CD57+ T cells in acquired aplastic anemia. Findings and caveats of the study: A set of around 30 CD8+ CDR3 sequences was shared between patients and controls, and these sequences appeared highly expressed in patients.

The template for TCR beta VDJ and CDR3 sequence profiling was genomic DNA. TCRdb re-called the reads through MiXCR, storing one row per CDR3 protein. The top ten clones hold less than 3% of a sample with 160,000 or so distinct CDR3 sequences, around 48% of them seen once. Trimming left V 0 bases short and J 0 bases short, with 7 bases between. This CDR3 has 15 amino acids. CDR1 and CDR2 from the germline V gene are SGHRS and YFSETQ. Notes on this clonotype: Antigen specificity is unknown.

All sequencing subjects had displayed CD8+CD57+ cell expansion on flow cytometry. The source is a human donor with aplastic anemia. The sample comprised sorted CD4+, CD8+, or CD8+CD57+ T cells (not recorded which) from PBMCs. The chain has TRBV5-1 and TRBJ2-1; unclear D gene. DNA for the CDR3: TGCGCCAGCAGCTTGGAGGGAAGCTCCTACAATGAGCAGTTCTTC. Translated, it gives CASSLEGSSYNEQFF.